These T cell receptor beta chains were read from a single sample in a study of shared clonotypes between healthy human individuals. Using immunoSEQ multiplex PCR, the repertoire was profiled, and TCRdb retains in-frame clones only, with some absent. The top ten clones hold around 13% of a sample with fewer than 600,000 clones, roughly three quarters of them seen once. The material sequenced was PBMCs. The receptors were gathered from a woman in her thirties or forties in good health. Some clones in this sample may be carry-over from other donors' samples. Each CDR3 is given with its conserved first and last residue. The D gene is left open where the match is weak. Size values are once, few and many counts, or a class for expanded clones, and some rows have none.

d_call clone_size j_call v_call cdr3_aa cdr3_nt
. . TRBJ1-5 TRBV6-1 CASSGVGDKISNQPQHF TGTGCCAGCAGTGGGGTAGGGGACAAGATAAGCAATCAGCCCCAGCATTTT
. . TRBJ2-1 TRBV18 CASSPKGQTPIHNEQFF TGTGCCAGCTCACCAAAAGGACAGACGCCTATTCACAATGAGCAGTTCTTC
. many TRBJ1-5 TRBV5-7 CASSLRASNQPQHF TGTGCCAGCAGCTTGAGGGCTAGCAATCAGCCCCAGCATTTT
TRBD2 once TRBJ2-7 TRBV5-1 CASSLGLAGVGYEQYF TGCGCCAGCAGCTTGGGACTAGCGGGAGTGGGGTACGAGCAGTACTTC
. . TRBJ2-3 TRBV5-1 CASSPTGSGDTQYF TGCGCCAGCAGCCCTACCGGGAGTGGGGATACGCAGTATTTT
. . TRBJ2-7 TRBV4-2 CASSQDWRLAPYEQYF TGTGCCAGCAGCCAAGATTGGAGGCTAGCTCCCTACGAGCAGTACTTC
TRBD1 . TRBJ2-1 TRBV5-8 CASNFRDRGNEQFF TGTGCCAGCAACTTCCGGGACAGGGGCAATGAGCAGTTCTTC
. . TRBJ1-4 TRBV27 CASSQGYATNEKLFF TGTGCCAGCAGCCAGGGGTATGCAACTAATGAAAAACTGTTTTTT
TRBD1 . TRBJ1-2 TRBV12-5 CASGLVELGQGRVYGYTF TGTGCTAGTGGTTTGGTAGAGTTGGGACAGGGTAGGGTCTATGGCTACACCTTC
TRBD1 . TRBJ2-2 TRBV19 CASRLGTGRNTGELFF TGTGCCAGTAGGTTGGGGACAGGGCGGAACACCGGGGAGCTGTTTTTT
. . TRBJ2-3 TRBV30 CAWSTGLGRTDTQYF TGTGCCTGGAGCACAGGGCTAGGGCGCACAGATACGCAGTATTTT
. . TRBJ1-1 TRBV5-4 CASSLQMNTEAFF TGTGCCAGCAGCTTGCAGATGAACACTGAAGCTTTCTTT
TRBD1 . TRBJ2-1 TRBV5-1 CASSLLGDRSYNEQFF TGCGCCAGCAGCCTGCTTGGGGACAGGTCATACAATGAGCAGTTCTTC
. once TRBJ2-6 TRBV15 CATSRDPRVAGANVLTF TGTGCCACCAGCAGAGATCCCAGGGTTGCAGGGGCCAACGTCCTGACTTTC
. . TRBJ2-5 TRBV7-2 CASSLRGLRETQYF TGTGCCAGCAGCCTCAGGGGTCTGCGGGAGACCCAGTACTTC
. once TRBJ2-3 TRBV10-1 CASSEFWAAADTQYF TGCGCCAGCAGTGAGTTCTGGGCGGCGGCAGACACGCAGTATTTT
. . TRBJ1-2 TRBV19 CASSAGQNYGYTF TGTGCCAGTAGTGCCGGACAGAACTATGGCTACACCTTC
. few TRBJ1-4 TRBV28 CASSLSGTEKLFF TGTGCCAGCAGTTTATCGGGGACTGAAAAACTGTTTTTT
. . TRBJ2-1 TRBV30 CAWSVGLAVDEQFF TGTGCCTGGAGTGTAGGGCTAGCAGTCGATGAGCAGTTCTTC
TRBD2 . TRBJ2-2 TRBV11-3 CASSFSGTNTGELFF TGTGCCAGCAGCTTTAGCGGGACGAACACCGGGGAGCTGTTTTTT
TRBD1 . TRBJ1-2 TRBV28 CASRPGGTGHYGYTF TGTGCCAGCAGACCGGGGGGGACAGGCCACTATGGCTACACCTTC
. . TRBJ2-5 TRBV6-1 CASSAQRGGYRGGQETQYF TGTGCCAGCAGTGCACAGAGGGGGGGATACAGGGGTGGCCAAGAGACCCAGTACTTC
TRBD2 once TRBJ2-7 TRBV7-2 CASSLISGIYEQYF TGTGCCAGCAGCTTAATTAGCGGGATCTACGAGCAGTACTTC
. . TRBJ2-6 TRBV19 CASGESGVRGANVLTF TGTGCCAGTGGGGAGTCCGGAGTACGGGGGGCCAACGTCCTGACTTTC
. few TRBJ1-3 TRBV28 CASSLVRSSGNTIYF TGTGCCAGCAGTTTAGTCCGAAGCTCTGGAAACACCATATATTTT
TRBD2 . TRBJ2-7 TRBV6-6 CASSSYIAGVDEQYF TGTGCCAGCAGTTCATATATAGCGGGAGTGGATGAGCAGTACTTC
. . TRBJ2-2 TRBV11-3 CASSSVRAGGELFF TGTGCCAGCAGCTCAGTGAGAGCTGGCGGGGAGCTGTTTTTT
. . TRBJ2-7 TRBV27 CASRPLGRDEQYF TGTGCCAGCAGGCCCCTGGGTCGCGACGAGCAGTACTTC
. . TRBJ1-4 TRBV7-9 CASSFFSREGEKLFF TGTGCCAGCAGCTTTTTTAGCAGGGAGGGTGAAAAACTGTTTTTT
. . TRBJ1-2 TRBV28 CASASLGGVGGYTF TGTGCCAGCGCTTCTTTAGGAGGGGTGGGAGGCTACACCTTC
. once TRBJ1-5 TRBV28 CASSPPPMGGGNQPQHF TGTGCCAGCAGTCCGCCACCCATGGGGGGCGGCAATCAGCCCCAGCATTTT
. . TRBJ2-1 TRBV14 CASSQDRRELTYNEQFF TGTGCCAGCAGCCAAGATAGACGGGAGTTGACCTACAATGAGCAGTTCTTC
. once TRBJ2-1 TRBV4-2 CASSRGIAVPPGEQFF TGTGCCAGCAGCCGAGGAATAGCGGTCCCCCCTGGGGAGCAGTTCTTC
. . TRBJ2-3 TRBV5-1 CASNPGVGTDTQYF TGCGCCAGCAACCCTGGGGTCGGCACAGATACGCAGTATTTT
TRBD2 . TRBJ2-1 TRBV28 CAGRTSGRGNEQFF TGTGCCGGCCGGACTAGCGGGAGGGGTAATGAGCAGTTCTTC
. . TRBJ2-3 TRBV11-3 CASREGAGGSDTQYF TGTGCCAGCAGGGAGGGTGCAGGGGGTTCTGATACGCAGTATTTT
TRBD1 . TRBJ1-5 TRBV19 CASSSQGAQPQHF TGTGCCAGTAGTAGTCAGGGGGCTCAGCCCCAGCATTTT
. . TRBJ2-7 TRBV5-1 CASSQRTTAYEQYF TGCGCCAGCAGCCAACGGACTACGGCCTACGAGCAGTACTTC
TRBD1 few TRBJ1-5 TRBV9 CASSVSGQENQPQHF TGTGCCAGCAGCGTTTCGGGACAGGAGAATCAGCCCCAGCATTTT
. . TRBJ2-1 TRBV13 CASSSWGIGEQFF TGTGCCAGCAGCTCATGGGGGATTGGTGAGCAGTTCTTC
. . TRBJ1-4 TRBV18 CASSPYTGTPEKLFF TGTGCCAGCTCACCATATACAGGGACGCCGGAAAAACTGTTTTTT
. . TRBJ1-1 TRBV7-2 CASSLVPGGGTEAFF TGTGCCAGCAGCTTAGTCCCGGGAGGTGGGACTGAAGCTTTCTTT
. . TRBJ2-7 TRBV2 CASSEILQASYEQYF TGTGCCAGCAGTGAAATTCTACAGGCGAGTTACGAGCAGTACTTC
. once TRBJ2-5 TRBV7-9 CASSLLAGGVTQYF TGTGCCAGCAGCTTACTCGCAGGGGGGGTGACCCAGTACTTC
TRBD1 . TRBJ2-7 TRBV5-1 CASSLAGQGGEQYF TGCGCCAGCAGCTTGGCGGGACAGGGAGGCGAGCAGTACTTC
TRBD1 . TRBJ1-1 TRBV2 CASRGQGAFPEAFF TGTGCCAGCAGGGGACAGGGGGCGTTTCCTGAAGCTTTCTTT
. . TRBJ2-3 TRBV10-3 CATGQGTDTQYF TGTGCCACTGGACAAGGCACAGATACGCAGTATTTT
. . TRBJ2-3 TRBV11-2 CASSLSLDSTDTQYF TGTGCCAGCAGCTTAAGTCTAGATAGCACAGATACGCAGTATTTT
. . TRBJ2-5 TRBV6-5 CASSLARGETQYF TGTGCCAGCAGCCTCGCCAGAGGGGAGACCCAGTACTTC
. . TRBJ1-5 TRBV7-6 CASSPVWGRNQPQHF TGTGCCAGCAGCCCCGTCTGGGGCCGCAATCAGCCCCAGCATTTT